This T cell receptor (beta chain) is drawn from a study of blood T cell repertoires in COVID-19. The overall study: Samples taken during acute and convalescent COVID-19 were collected in the United States, Italy and Spain.

V gave up 0 bases and J gave up 1 base, with 6 bases separating them. There are 14 residues in the CDR3. From germline, CDR1 is SGHTA and CDR2 FQGNSA. How the authors handled the data: Counts of nucleated cells, estimated from reference gene primer amplification, were obtained. Clones were read by immunoSEQ multiplex PCR, and TCRdb kept only the in-frame ones, dropping some. D and trimming were read from the DNA, whereas the V and J calls and clone size are those reported in that table. The sample has roughly 500,000 clones, 88% seen once; the top ten hold around 1.9%. Participant ages covered 18 to 89 years across 24 US areas. Participant-given clinical history determined each cohort assignment.

Source material: PBMCs or T cells enriched from blood (not recorded which). The rearrangement links TRBV7-2 to TRBJ1-1; unclear D gene. This sequence originates from a woman between 40 and 50 years old who had recovered from COVID-19. CDR3 sequence: CASSLAYRNTEAFF. Written as DNA, the CDR3 is TGTGCCAGCAGCTTAGCGTACAGGAACACTGAAGCTTTCTTT.